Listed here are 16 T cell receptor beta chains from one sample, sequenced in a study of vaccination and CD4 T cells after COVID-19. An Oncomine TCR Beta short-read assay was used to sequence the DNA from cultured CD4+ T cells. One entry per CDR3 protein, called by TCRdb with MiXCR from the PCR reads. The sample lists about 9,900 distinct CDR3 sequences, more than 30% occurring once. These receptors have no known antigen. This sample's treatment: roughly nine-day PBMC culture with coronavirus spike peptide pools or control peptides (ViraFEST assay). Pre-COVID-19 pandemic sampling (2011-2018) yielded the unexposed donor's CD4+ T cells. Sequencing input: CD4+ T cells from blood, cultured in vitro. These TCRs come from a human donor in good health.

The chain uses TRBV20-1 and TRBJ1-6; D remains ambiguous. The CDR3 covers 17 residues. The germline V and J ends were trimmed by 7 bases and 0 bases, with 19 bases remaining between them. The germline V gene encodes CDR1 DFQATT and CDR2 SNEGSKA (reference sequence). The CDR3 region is CSVIGVTGSSYNSPLHF. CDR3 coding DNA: TGCAGTGTTATTGGGGTGACGGGTAGCTCCTATAATTCACCCCTCCACTTT.

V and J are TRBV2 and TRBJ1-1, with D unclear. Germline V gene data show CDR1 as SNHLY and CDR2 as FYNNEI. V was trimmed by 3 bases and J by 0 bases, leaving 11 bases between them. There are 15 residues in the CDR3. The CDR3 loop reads CASSDGVRLNTEAFF. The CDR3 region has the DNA TGTGCCAGCAGTGACGGGGTTCGTTTGAACACTGAAGCTTTCTTT.

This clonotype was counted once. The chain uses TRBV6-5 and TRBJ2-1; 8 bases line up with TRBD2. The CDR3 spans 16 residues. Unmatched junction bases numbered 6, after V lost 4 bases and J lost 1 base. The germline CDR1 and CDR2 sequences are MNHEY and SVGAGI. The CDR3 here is CASSLFSGESYNEQFF. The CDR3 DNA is TGTGCCAGCAGTTTGTTTAGCGGGGAATCCTACAATGAGCAGTTCTTC.

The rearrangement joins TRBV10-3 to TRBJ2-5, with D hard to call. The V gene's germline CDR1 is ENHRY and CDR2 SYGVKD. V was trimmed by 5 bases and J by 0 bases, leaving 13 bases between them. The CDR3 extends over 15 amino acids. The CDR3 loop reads CAISRDLVYQETQYF. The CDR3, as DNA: TGTGCCATCAGTAGGGATCTAGTGTACCAAGAGACCCAGTACTTC.

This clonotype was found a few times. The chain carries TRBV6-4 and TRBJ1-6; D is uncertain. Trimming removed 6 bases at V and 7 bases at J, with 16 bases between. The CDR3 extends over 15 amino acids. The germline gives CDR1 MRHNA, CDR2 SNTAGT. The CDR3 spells CASRLDTKVNSPLHF. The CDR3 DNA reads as TGTGCCAGCAGGCTAGACACAAAGGTCAATTCACCCCTCCACTTT.

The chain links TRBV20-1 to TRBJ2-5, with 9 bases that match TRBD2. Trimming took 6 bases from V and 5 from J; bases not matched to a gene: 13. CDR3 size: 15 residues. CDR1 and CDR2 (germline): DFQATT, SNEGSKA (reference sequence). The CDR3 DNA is TGCAGTGCCGGGACTAGCCTGGGGGGCAGGGAGACCCAGTACTTC. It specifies CSAGTSLGGRETQYF.

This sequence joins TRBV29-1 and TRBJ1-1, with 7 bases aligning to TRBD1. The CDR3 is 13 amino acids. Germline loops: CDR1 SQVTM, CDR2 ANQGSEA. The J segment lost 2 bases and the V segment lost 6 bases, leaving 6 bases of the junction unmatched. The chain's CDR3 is CSVLTGLNTEAFF. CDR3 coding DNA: TGCAGCGTCTTGACAGGGCTTAACACTGAAGCTTTCTTT.

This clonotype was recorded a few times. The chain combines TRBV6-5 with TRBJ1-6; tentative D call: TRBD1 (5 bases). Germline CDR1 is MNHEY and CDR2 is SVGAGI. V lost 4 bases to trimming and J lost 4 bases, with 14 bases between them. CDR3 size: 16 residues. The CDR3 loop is CASSFLPGGYNSPLHF. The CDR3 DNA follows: TGTGCCAGCAGTTTCCTTCCCGGGGGGTATAATTCACCCCTCCACTTT.

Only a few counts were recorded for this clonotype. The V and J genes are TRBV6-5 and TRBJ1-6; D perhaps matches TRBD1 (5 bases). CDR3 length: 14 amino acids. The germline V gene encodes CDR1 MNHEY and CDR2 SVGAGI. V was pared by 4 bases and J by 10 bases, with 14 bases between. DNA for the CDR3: TGTGCCAGCAGTTTGGCCGAACGGGGGTCACCCCTCCACTTT. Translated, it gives CASSLAERGSPLHF.

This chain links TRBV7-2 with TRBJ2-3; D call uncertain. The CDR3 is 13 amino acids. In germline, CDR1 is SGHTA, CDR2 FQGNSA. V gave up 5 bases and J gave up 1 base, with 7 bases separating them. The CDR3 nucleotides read TGTGCCAGCAGCCGGACCGGCACAGATACGCAGTATTTT. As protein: CASSRTGTDTQYF. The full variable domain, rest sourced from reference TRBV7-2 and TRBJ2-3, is GAGVSQSPSNKVTEKGKDVELRCDPISGHTALYWYRQSLGQGLEFLIYFQGNSAPDKSGLPSDRFSAERTGGSVSTLTIQRTQQEDSAVYLCASSRTGTDTQYFGPGTRLTVL.

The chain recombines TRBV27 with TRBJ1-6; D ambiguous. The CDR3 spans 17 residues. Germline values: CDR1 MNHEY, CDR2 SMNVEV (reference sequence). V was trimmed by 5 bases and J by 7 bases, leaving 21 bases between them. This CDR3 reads CASSPDHLTGGNSPLHF. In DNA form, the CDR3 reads TGTGCCAGCAGTCCCGACCACCTCACTGGCGGGAATTCACCCCTCCACTTT.

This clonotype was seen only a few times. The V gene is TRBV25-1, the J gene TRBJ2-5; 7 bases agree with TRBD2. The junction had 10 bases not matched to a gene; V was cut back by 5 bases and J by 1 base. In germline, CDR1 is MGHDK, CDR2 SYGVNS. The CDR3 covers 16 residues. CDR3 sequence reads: CASSRWVGGTQETQYF. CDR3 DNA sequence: TGTGCCAGCAGTCGTTGGGTGGGAGGGACCCAAGAGACCCAGTACTTC.

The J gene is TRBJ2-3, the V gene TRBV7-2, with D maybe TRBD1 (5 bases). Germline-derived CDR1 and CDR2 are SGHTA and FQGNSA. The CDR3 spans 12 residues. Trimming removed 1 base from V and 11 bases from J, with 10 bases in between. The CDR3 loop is CASSLGGHMQYF. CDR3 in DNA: TGTGCCAGCAGCTTAGGGGGCCACATGCAGTATTTT.

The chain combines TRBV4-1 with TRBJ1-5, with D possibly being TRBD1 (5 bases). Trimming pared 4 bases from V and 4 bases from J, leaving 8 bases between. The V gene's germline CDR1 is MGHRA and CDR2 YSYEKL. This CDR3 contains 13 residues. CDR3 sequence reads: CASSRDGNQPQHF. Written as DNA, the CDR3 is TGCGCCAGCAGCCGGGACGGGAATCAGCCCCAGCATTTT.

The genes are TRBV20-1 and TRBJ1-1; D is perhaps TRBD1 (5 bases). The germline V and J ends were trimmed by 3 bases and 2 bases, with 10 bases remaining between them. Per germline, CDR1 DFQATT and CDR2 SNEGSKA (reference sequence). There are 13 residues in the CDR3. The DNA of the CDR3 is TGCAGTGCTAGTGGAGACAGAAACACTGAAGCTTTCTTT. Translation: CSASGDRNTEAFF.

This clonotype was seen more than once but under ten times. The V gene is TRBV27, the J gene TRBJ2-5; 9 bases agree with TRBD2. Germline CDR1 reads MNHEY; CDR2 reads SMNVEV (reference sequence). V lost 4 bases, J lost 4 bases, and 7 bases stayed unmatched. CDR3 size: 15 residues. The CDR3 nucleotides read TGTGCCAGCAGTTCGAATAGCGGGGGAAGAGAGACCCAGTACTTC. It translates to CASSSNSGGRETQYF.